This TCR beta chain was identified during a study of monozygotic twins with cystic fibrosis. Study observations and caveats: Co-twins had the most similar V usage for 13 of 16 pairs, J for 8. Monozygotic CF twin pairs shared significantly more nucleotide-identical clonotypes than unrelated CF individuals did. Age, concordance and disease severity did not associate with shared CDR3 numbers. The repertoire was suggested to be naive-dominated, clonality median about 0.01.

Germline V gene data show CDR1 as SGHTA and CDR2 as FQGNSA. Deletions cut 5 bases from V and 5 bases from J, with 9 bases between. The CDR3 contains 12 residues. TCRdb's copy holds only in-frame clones and misses some; the assay was immunoSEQ multiplex PCR. The top ten clones hold roughly 1.2% of a sample with about 24,000 clones, around nine tenths of them seen once. Points on this clone: Its specificity is not known. This sample includes further DNA sequences coding for the same CDR3.

The receptor was isolated from a woman in her 30s with cystic fibrosis. V usage is TRBV7-2 and J usage is TRBJ1-1; D call uncertain. Sequenced: blood. The CDR3 here is CASSPGWTEAFF. CDR3 sequence (DNA): TGTGCCAGCAGCCCTGGTTGGACTGAAGCTTTCTTT. Full variable domain (rest looked up from reference TRBV7-2 and TRBJ1-1): GAGVSQSPSNKVTEKGKDVELRCDPISGHTALYWYRQSLGQGLEFLIYFQGNSAPDKSGLPSDRFSAERTGGSVSTLTIQRTQQEDSAVYLCASSPGWTEAFFGQGTRLTVV.